This T cell receptor beta chain is from a study of blood T cell repertoires in COVID-19. Produced via immunoSEQ multiplex PCR; TCRdb's table is partial and in-frame only. The table lists about 250,000 clones, around 90% of them singletons. This CDR3 contains 15 residues. Looked up from germline, CDR1 is MNHEY and CDR2 is SMNVEV (reference sequence). V dropped 8 bases and J dropped 3; count of bases not matched to a gene: 9. This chain links TRBV27 with TRBJ2-3, with 9 nucleotides matching TRBD1. The TCR originated in a middle-aged woman who had been exposed to COVID-19. Input material: PBMCs or T cells enriched from blood (not recorded which). The CDR3 loop reads CASGLGQGLTDTQYF. CDR3 sequence (DNA): TGTGCCAGCGGCCTAGGACAGGGGTTAACAGATACGCAGTATTTT.